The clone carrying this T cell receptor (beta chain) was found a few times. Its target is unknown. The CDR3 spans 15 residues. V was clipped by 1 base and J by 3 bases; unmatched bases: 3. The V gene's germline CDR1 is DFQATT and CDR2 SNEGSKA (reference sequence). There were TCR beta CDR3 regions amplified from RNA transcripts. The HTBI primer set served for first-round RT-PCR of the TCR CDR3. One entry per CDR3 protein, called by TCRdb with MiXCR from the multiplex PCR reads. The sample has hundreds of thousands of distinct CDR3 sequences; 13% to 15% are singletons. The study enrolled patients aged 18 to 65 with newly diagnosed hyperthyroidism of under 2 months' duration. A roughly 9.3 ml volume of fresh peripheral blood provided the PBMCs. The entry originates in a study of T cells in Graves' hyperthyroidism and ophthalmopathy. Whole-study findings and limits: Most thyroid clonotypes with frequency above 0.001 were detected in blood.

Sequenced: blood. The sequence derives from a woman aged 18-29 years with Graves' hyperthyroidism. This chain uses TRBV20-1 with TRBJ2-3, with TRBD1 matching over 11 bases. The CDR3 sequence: CSARGDRGLTDTQYF. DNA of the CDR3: TGCAGTGCTAGAGGGGACAGGGGGTTGACAGATACGCAGTATTTT.